This is a list of T cell receptor beta chains from one sample in a study of T cells after yellow fever vaccination. MiXCR, run by TCRdb on the 5' RACE reads, gives a single entry per CDR3 protein. The table has hundreds of thousands of distinct CDR3 sequences, 15% to 20% seen once. The source was PBMCs, collected 15 days after the yellow fever booster vaccination. The receptors here all came from a man aged 25-45 years who received the YFV17D yellow fever vaccine. Each CDR3 is given with its conserved first and last residue. A D gene is named only where the DNA matches it firmly. Clone size is given for some rows only: seen once, a few or many times, or a class if the clone is expanded.

TRBD2	few	TRBV27	15	TRBJ2-2	TGTGCCAGCAGTCTAGCGGGATTGTATACCGGGGAGCTGTTTTTT	CASSLAGLYTGELFF
TRBD1	many	TRBV12-3/TRBV12-4	14	TRBJ1-2	TGTGCCAGCAGTTTGGAGACAGGGGCCGATGGCTACACCTTC	CASSLETGADGYTF
TRBD2	NA	TRBV3-1	16	TRBJ2-7	TGTGCCAGCAGCCACATTAGCGGGAGAAGTGTGTACGAGCAGTACTTC	CASSHISGRSVYEQYF
NA	NA	TRBV15	17	TRBJ2-2	TGTGCCACCAGCAGTCGGGGAGAAAGGGGGGACACCGGGGAGCTGTTTTTT	CATSSRGERGDTGELFF
TRBD1	NA	TRBV10-3	14	TRBJ2-1	TGTGCCATCACCATTGACAGGGTCGGCAATGAGCAGTTCTTC	CAITIDRVGNEQFF
TRBD2	NA	TRBV3-1	16	TRBJ2-1	TGTGCCAGCAGCCAAGATCGGCGGGAGGGCCGGAATGAGCAGTTCTTC	CASSQDRREGRNEQFF
NA	NA	TRBV14	15	TRBJ2-1	TGTGCCAGCAGCCAAAGTATAACGAGGGCCAATGAGCAGTTCTTC	CASSQSITRANEQFF
TRBD2	few	TRBV20-1	14	TRBJ2-7	TGCAGTGCTAGATATAGCGGGAGAAACGACGAGCAGTACTTC	CSARYSGRNDEQYF
TRBD2	NA	TRBV28	21	TRBJ2-2	TGTGCCAGCAGTTTAATAATAGGGGCTAGCGGGACCCGGGCGAACACCGGGGAGCTGTTTTTT	CASSLIIGASGTRANTGELFF
NA	once	TRBV29-1	12	TRBJ2-3	TGCAGCGTGCACAGGGTGGCAGATACGCAGTATTTT	CSVHRVADTQYF
NA	few	TRBV24-1	16	TRBJ1-5	TGTGCCACCAGTGATGGGACGGAGCCTGGCAATCAGCCCCAGCATTTT	CATSDGTEPGNQPQHF
NA	few	TRBV19	13	TRBJ1-1	TGTGCCAGTAGTCGGGTCTCTAACACTGAAGCTTTCTTT	CASSRVSNTEAFF
NA	NA	TRBV28	13	TRBJ2-3	TGTGCCAGCAGTTTGATGGCCACAGATACGCAGTATTTT	CASSLMATDTQYF
TRBD2	few	TRBV20-1	17	TRBJ2-7	TGCAGTGCTAGAGTGGTTAGCGGGAATCACCCAGTCTACGAGCAGTACTTC	CSARVVSGNHPVYEQYF
NA	NA	TRBV20-1	13	TRBJ2-3	TGCAGTGGTAGGGACTCACCCACAGATACGCAGTATTTT	CSGRDSPTDTQYF
NA	few	TRBV3-1	14	TRBJ2-2	TGTGCCAGCACCCTAGCGCCCGCCGGCGGGGAGCTGTTTTTT	CASTLAPAGGELFF
TRBD1	NA	TRBV20-1	14	TRBJ2-7	TGCAGTGCATCTCGGCCGGGACAGCTTTACGAGCAGTACTTC	CSASRPGQLYEQYF
NA	NA	TRBV18	14	TRBJ2-5	TGTGCCAGCTCACCATTAACGACCCAAGAGACCCAGTACTTC	CASSPLTTQETQYF
NA	few	TRBV5-1	15	TRBJ2-1	TGCGCCAGCAGCCCCGAACGCTCCTCCTACAATGAGCAGTTCTTC	CASSPERSSYNEQFF
NA	few	TRBV7-6	14	TRBJ2-1	TGTGCCAGCGGATCCGGGACCCCCACGCGTGAGCAGTTCTTC	CASGSGTPTREQFF
TRBD1	NA	TRBV7-6	14	TRBJ2-1	TGTGCCAGCAGCGTGACAGGGTGGGGCAATGAGCAGTTCTTC	CASSVTGWGNEQFF
TRBD1	few	TRBV4-3	15	TRBJ2-2	TGCGCCAGCAGCCAAAGGGACAGAGACACCGGGGAGCTGTTTTTT	CASSQRDRDTGELFF
NA	few	TRBV5-1	11	TRBJ2-4	TGCGCCAGCAAGGGCAAAAACATTCAGTACTTC	CASKGKNIQYF
NA	many	TRBV14	11	TRBJ2-7	TGTGCCAGCGGGAGCTCCTACGAGCAGTACTTC	CASGSSYEQYF
NA	NA	TRBV5-1	14	TRBJ2-3	TGCGCCAGCAGCTTGGAGAGGAATCCAGATACGCAGTATTTT	CASSLERNPDTQYF
TRBD2	few	TRBV7-9	15	TRBJ2-5	TGTGCCAGCAGCTTACTAGCGGGAGTCGTGGAGACCCAGTACTTC	CASSLLAGVVETQYF
NA	few	TRBV4-3	14	TRBJ2-3	TGCGCCAGCAGCCAAGACTGGAGCGCAGATACGCAGTATTTT	CASSQDWSADTQYF
TRBD2	few	TRBV12-3/TRBV12-4	17	TRBJ2-1	TGTGCCAGCAGTCCGGACTCATCTAGCGGGAGATACAATGAGCAGTTCTTC	CASSPDSSSGRYNEQFF
TRBD2	NA	TRBV12-3/TRBV12-4	15	TRBJ2-2	TGTGCCAGCAGTTCCCCGGGACTAGAGGCCGGGGAGCTGTTTTTT	CASSSPGLEAGELFF
TRBD1	NA	TRBV5-1	15	TRBJ1-2	TGCGCCAGCAGCTTGGGGGCCGGGACAGACTATGGCTACACCTTC	CASSLGAGTDYGYTF
NA	few	TRBV5-1	15	TRBJ2-7	TGCGCCAGCAGCCCGAACTCCGGGACCTCCTACGAGCAGTACTTC	CASSPNSGTSYEQYF
NA	once	TRBV10-3	16	TRBJ2-1	TGTGCCATCAAGATAGGGGGGCTAGAAACCCCACAGGAGCAGTTCTTC	CAIKIGGLETPQEQFF
NA	NA	TRBV7-2	11	TRBJ2-7	TGTGCCAGCAGCTTAGACTGGGAGCAGTACTTC	CASSLDWEQYF
NA	NA	TRBV7-6	15	TRBJ2-1	TGTGCCAGCAGCCCGGTGTTGCGGGCCTACAATGAGCAGTTCTTC	CASSPVLRAYNEQFF
TRBD2	NA	TRBV20-1	13	TRBJ2-7	TGCAGTGCTAGCCGAGCGGGAGGGGACGAGCAGTACTTC	CSASRAGGDEQYF
TRBD1	NA	TRBV12-3/TRBV12-4	15	TRBJ1-1	TGTGCCAGCAGTTTAGCGCTAGTCGACAGGGGTTATGCTTTCTTT	CASSLALVDRGYAFF
NA	few	TRBV7-6	13	TRBJ2-7	TGTGCCAGCAGCTGGGGACTGAACTACGAGCAGTACTTC	CASSWGLNYEQYF
TRBD2	NA	TRBV28	17	TRBJ2-2	TGTGCCAGCACCTCCCCCCTTTTTAGCGGGGGTGGCGGGGAGCTGTTTTTT	CASTSPLFSGGGGELFF
NA	many	TRBV5-1	15	TRBJ2-3	TGCGCCAGCAGCCGAGATAGGGATCTCACAGATACGCAGTATTTT	CASSRDRDLTDTQYF
NA	NA	TRBV21-1	16	TRBJ2-1	TGTGCCAGCAGCAAAGGTAGCGGGAAAATTCAGAATGAGCAGTTCTTC	CASSKGSGKIQNEQFF
TRBD2	few	TRBV9	19	TRBJ2-1	TGTGCCAGCAGCGGCAGGGGACTAGCGGGAAGTTCCTCCTACAATGAGCAGTTCTTC	CASSGRGLAGSSSYNEQFF
TRBD2	NA	TRBV4-3	18	TRBJ2-5	TGCGCCAGCAGCCCGAGTGGTGGGCTAGCGGGGGCCCGAGAGACCCAGTACTTC	CASSPSGGLAGARETQYF
NA	NA	TRBV6-5	16	TRBJ1-6	TGTGCCAGCAGATACATTCGAGACCGAGATAATTCACCCCTCCACTTT	CASRYIRDRDNSPLHF
NA	NA	TRBV14	15	TRBJ2-5	TGTGCCAGCAGCCAAGGGAAGACCAACCAAGAGACCCAGTACTTC	CASSQGKTNQETQYF
NA	NA	TRBV29-1	13	TRBJ2-3	TGCAGCGTTGAGGCAGGGGCGACAGATACGCAGTATTTT	CSVEAGATDTQYF
TRBD1	NA	TRBV25-1	14	TRBJ2-5	TGTGCCAGCAGTGAATCAGGGGGCGAAGAGACCCAGTACTTC	CASSESGGEETQYF
NA	few	TRBV20-1	8	TRBJ2-1	TGCATTCCTCCCCCGCAGCTCTTC	CIPPPQLF